The sequence of this T cell receptor (beta chain) was determined in a study of blood T cell repertoires in COVID-19. V was clipped by 5 bases and J by 8 bases, with 13 bases between them. The CDR3 covers 14 residues. The germline gives CDR1 LGHNT, CDR2 FRNRAP. Profiled with immunoSEQ multiplex PCR; TCRdb holds only in-frame clones, not every one. The table lists approximately 150,000 clones, over 85% of them singletons. This clone was counted between two and nine times. The clonotype originates from a human donor in a cohort sampled during active COVID-19. Sequencing input: peripheral blood. The V call is TRBV12-5, the J call TRBJ1-6, with D tentatively TRBD1 (5 bases). The CDR3: CASGPDSLDSPLHF. The DNA of the CDR3 is TGTGCTAGTGGTCCCGACAGCCTAGATTCACCCCTCCACTTT.